The 28 T cell receptor beta chains reported below all come from one sample, sequenced in a study of blood T cell repertoires in COVID-19. Libraries were prepared by immunoSEQ multiplex PCR; TCRdb keeps only in-frame clonotypes and omits some of them. Of 200,000 to 250,000 clones listed, approximately 82% are singletons. The sample taken for sequencing was peripheral blood. The source is a woman aged 80 or older with acute or convalescent COVID-19.

This clone came up a few times. The chain couples TRBV5-6 to TRBJ2-3; 8 bases are a match to TRBD2. Germline assignment: CDR1 SGHDT and CDR2 YYEEEE. V shed 3 bases, J shed 0 bases, and the junction held 12 bases outside the gene matches. CDR3 size: 18 residues. The CDR3 coding sequence is TGTGCCAGCAGCTCCCCCCCTAGACTAGCGCACAGCACAGATACGCAGTATTTT. This codes for CASSSPPRLAHSTDTQYF.

The CDR3 here is CASSEGTLRSQETQYF. In DNA, the CDR3 is TGTGCCAGCAGCGAGGGGACTCTGCGATCCCAAGAGACCCAGTACTTC. This chain links TRBV9 with TRBJ2-5, with D maybe TRBD2 (6 bases). Between the trimmed V and J ends, which lost 3 bases and 1 base, there was a span of 16 bases. Per germline, CDR1 SGDLS and CDR2 YYNGEE. The CDR3 has 16 residues.

The rearrangement uses TRBV7-8 and TRBJ1-3, with TRBD1 matching 7 bases. V was pared by 1 base and J by 4 bases, with 7 bases of the junction left unmatched. Looked up from germline, CDR1 is SGHVS and CDR2 is FQNEAQ. The CDR3 covers 16 residues. As DNA, the CDR3 is TGTGCCAGCAGCTTAGTCGGCAGGGGGTTAGGAAACACCATATATTTT. It yields the protein CASSLVGRGLGNTIYF.

The chain employs TRBV7-3 and TRBJ2-2, with D hard to call. The CDR3 sequence is 15 residues long. Germline V lookup: CDR1 SGHTA, CDR2 FQGTGA. V gave up 2 bases and J gave up 2 bases, with 9 bases separating them. CDR3 protein: CASSLGRLNTGELFF. CDR3 DNA: TGTGCCAGCAGCTTAGGTAGACTCAACACCGGGGAGCTGTTTTTT. The variable domain in full, completed from reference TRBV7-3 and TRBJ2-2, reads GAGVSQTPSNKVTEKGKYVELRCDPISGHTALYWYRQSLGQGPEFLIYFQGTGAADDSGLPNDRFFAVRPEGSVSTLKIQRTERGDSAVYLCASSLGRLNTGELFFGEGSRLTVL.

The chain is built from TRBV11-3 and TRBJ1-1, with 8 bases aligning to TRBD1. CDR1 SGHNT and CDR2 YENEEA come from the germline V gene. J was trimmed by 3 bases and V by 3 bases; bases with no gene match: 0. The CDR3 consists of 13 residues. The CDR3 loop is CASSFRGHTEAFF. The CDR3 nucleotides read TGTGCCAGCAGCTTCAGGGGGCACACTGAAGCTTTCTTT.

The J gene is TRBJ2-6, the V gene TRBV4-3; D not certain. The germline V gene has CDR1 LGHNA and CDR2 YSLEER. The CDR3 extends over 17 amino acids. V was shortened by 1 base and J by 1 base, with 11 bases between the two germline ends. As DNA, the CDR3 is TGCGCCAGCAGCCAAGCTATCCTAAGTTCTGGGGCCAACGTCCTGACTTTC. Its protein product is CASSQAILSSGANVLTF.

The V call is TRBV5-4, the J call TRBJ2-7; D remains ambiguous. The germline CDR1 and CDR2 sequences are SGHNT and YYREEE (reference sequence). This CDR3 contains 15 residues. V dropped 4 bases and J dropped 3 bases, with 17 bases sitting between them. CDR3 sequence (DNA): TGTGCCAGCAGCGACTCGGGTCAGCCGGGCTACGAGCAGTACTTC. The encoded protein is CASSDSGQPGYEQYF.

The rearrangement uses TRBV2 and TRBJ1-3; 7 bases agree with TRBD1. CDR1 is SNHLY and CDR2 is FYNNEI in the germline V gene. CDR3 length: 18 residues. Germline trimming cut 4 bases from V and 0 bases from J; bases unmatched to any gene: 12. The chain's CDR3 is CASSVPTTGPFSGNTIYF. CDR3 sequence (DNA): TGTGCCAGCAGTGTCCCCACGACAGGGCCATTCTCTGGAAACACCATATATTTT.

This clone was counted between two and nine times. The chain has TRBV11-3 and TRBJ2-7, with TRBD1 identical over 7 bases. The CDR3 is 12 residues long. CDR1 SGHNT and CDR2 YENEEA come from the germline V gene. The junction had 4 bases not matched to a gene; V was cut back by 5 bases and J by 6 bases. CDR3 DNA sequence: TGTGCCAGCAGCGTCCACAGGGGCGAGCAGTACTTC. This codes for CASSVHRGEQYF. The full variable domain, with the rest looked up from reference TRBV11-3 and TRBJ2-7, is EAGVVQSPRYKIIEKKQPVAFWCNPISGHNTLYWYLQNLGQGPELLIRYENEEAVDDSQLPKDRFSAERLKGVDSTLKIQPAELGDSAVYLCASSVHRGEQYFGPGTRLTVT.

The CDR3 sequence: CASSNSLAGEGKYNEQFF. CDR3 DNA: TGCGCCAGCAGCAACTCTCTAGCGGGAGAGGGGAAGTACAATGAGCAGTTCTTC. The V and J genes are TRBV5-1 and TRBJ2-1, with 10 bases that match TRBD2. The V gene end was trimmed by 4 bases and the J gene end by 4 bases; junction bases not matched to a gene: 14. Per the germline V gene, CDR1 is SGHRS and CDR2 is YFSETQ. CDR3 length: 18 amino acids.

This clone has only one observation. This chain uses TRBV7-8 with TRBJ2-5, with TRBD1 as a possible D gene (5 bases). CDR3 size: 13 residues. V was shortened by 3 bases and J by 1 base, with 6 bases between the two germline ends. Germline V lookup: CDR1 SGHVS, CDR2 FQNEAQ. In DNA, the CDR3 is TGTGCCAGCAGCTTTGACAGCCAAGAGACCCAGTACTTC. Translated: CASSFDSQETQYF.

The rearrangement joins TRBV13 to TRBJ2-3, with D tentatively TRBD1 (6 bases). The V gene's germline CDR1 is PRHDT and CDR2 FYEKMQ (reference sequence). The CDR3 consists of 17 residues. V dropped 5 bases and J dropped 0 bases, with 18 bases sitting between them. CDR3 protein: CASSRREQGTSTDTQYF. In DNA form, the CDR3 reads TGTGCCAGCAGCAGAAGGGAACAGGGAACTAGCACAGATACGCAGTATTTT.

The chain links TRBV5-1 to TRBJ2-5; 7 bases fit TRBD1. The CDR3 runs 15 residues. CDR1 is SGHRS and CDR2 is YFSETQ in the germline V gene. The trim removed 0 bases at V and 4 bases at J, leaving 6 bases unmatched. DNA of the CDR3: TGCGCCAGCAGCTTGGATTACAGGGGCCGAGAGACCCAGTACTTC. Protein sequence: CASSLDYRGRETQYF.

The rearrangement uses TRBV28 and TRBJ2-3; 16 bases line up with TRBD2. The CDR3 runs 17 residues. Germline loops: CDR1 MDHEN, CDR2 SYDVKM. Trimming removed 3 bases from V and 5 bases from J; junction bases left unmatched: 5. The CDR3 DNA sequence: TGTGCCAGCAGTTTGCCGGGACTAGCGGGAGGGAAAGATACGCAGTATTTT. Its translation: CASSLPGLAGGKDTQYF. Full variable domain (remainder filled in from reference TRBV28 and TRBJ2-3): DVKVTQSSRYLVKRTGEKVFLECVQDMDHENMFWYRQDPGLGLRLIYFSYDVKMKEKGDIPEGYSVSREKKERFSLILESASTNQTSMYLCASSLPGLAGGKDTQYFGPGTRLTVL.

This rearrangement joins TRBV7-6 to TRBJ2-1; 7 bases fit TRBD2. Unmatched junction bases numbered 8, after V lost 5 bases and J lost 4 bases. The CDR3 contains 15 residues. Per germline, CDR1 SGHVS and CDR2 FNYEAQ. The DNA of the CDR3 is TGTGCCAGCAGCCCGACCGCGGGAGATTACAATGAGCAGTTCTTC. The encoded protein is CASSPTAGDYNEQFF.

DNA for the CDR3: TGTGCCAGCAGGGGCCGACGTGGGGGAGGGATCTACAATGAGCAGTTCTTC. This codes for CASRGRRGGGIYNEQFF. V is TRBV28 and J is TRBJ2-1; 7 bases are shared with TRBD2. The CDR3 runs 17 residues. Germline V CDR1 and CDR2: MDHEN, SYDVKM. V trimming: 6 bases; J trimming: 3 bases; junction bases outside the gene matches: 14.

V usage is TRBV7-8 and J usage is TRBJ2-3; 8 bases align to TRBD2. The CDR3 length is 17 residues. CDR1 and CDR2 (germline): SGHVS, FQNEAQ. The trim removed 3 bases at V and 3 bases at J, leaving 11 bases unmatched. The CDR3 region is CASSFYMAGGSTDTQYF. As DNA, the CDR3 is TGTGCCAGCAGCTTCTATATGGCGGGAGGATCGACAGATACGCAGTATTTT.

J is TRBJ1-1 and V is TRBV29-1; D gene uncertain. This CDR3 has 13 residues. CDR1 and CDR2 (germline): SQVTM, ANQGSEA. V lost 7 bases and J lost 0, with 12 bases in between. DNA of the CDR3: TGCAGCGGGGTTGGCGGAATGAACACTGAAGCTTTCTTT. Protein product: CSGVGGMNTEAFF.

This clone appeared once. V gene TRBV5-1 combines with J gene TRBJ2-3; possible D gene TRBD2, 7 bases. CDR1 is SGHRS and CDR2 is YFSETQ in the germline V gene. The CDR3 has 16 residues. The V and J ends lost 1 base and 2 bases respectively, with 14 bases between them. The CDR3 loop is CASSLYGGPVTDTQYF. CDR3 coding DNA: TGCGCCAGCAGCTTGTACGGGGGGCCGGTCACAGATACGCAGTATTTT.

The chain uses TRBV14 and TRBJ1-4, with D possibly matching TRBD1 (5 bases). CDR1 and CDR2 (germline): SGHDN, FVKESK. The CDR3 has 17 amino acids. V lost 1 base to trimming and J lost 5 bases, with 17 bases between them. CDR3 loop: CASSQVNQGPNNEKLFF. The CDR3 nucleotides read TGTGCCAGCAGCCAAGTAAACCAGGGCCCTAACAATGAAAAACTGTTTTTT.

The chain recombines TRBV28 with TRBJ2-7, with 13 bases aligning to TRBD2. V gave up 6 bases and J gave up 7 bases; unmatched junction bases: 6. This CDR3 spans 14 amino acids. The germline CDR1 and CDR2 sequences are MDHEN and SYDVKM. CDR3: CASSRLAGGREQYF. CDR3 DNA sequence: TGTGCCAGCAGCCGACTAGCGGGAGGTCGGGAGCAGTACTTC.

CDR3 DNA: TGCAGCGTTGAAGATCGGGGAGCGCGATCCACGCAGTATTTT. It is translated as CSVEDRGARSTQYF. J is TRBJ2-3 and V is TRBV29-1, with TRBD2 as a possible D gene (5 bases). The CDR3 sequence is 14 residues long. CDR1 and CDR2 from the germline V gene are SQVTM and ANQGSEA. Between the trimmed V and J ends, which lost 0 bases and 9 bases, there was a span of 16 bases.

This chain connects TRBV19 to TRBJ1-1; no reliable D call. This CDR3 region has 14 residues. Per germline, CDR1 LNHDA and CDR2 SQIVND (reference sequence). V dropped 3 bases and J dropped 4 bases, with 12 bases sitting between them. In nucleotides, the CDR3 is TGTGCCAGTAGTATCGGAGGTTGGGGCACTGAAGCTTTCTTT. Protein product: CASSIGGWGTEAFF. The whole variable domain, remainder taken from reference TRBV19 and TRBJ1-1, is DGGITQSPKYLFRKEGQNVTLSCEQNLNHDAMYWYRQDPGQGLRLIYYSQIVNDFQKGDIAEGYSVSREKKESFPLTVTSAQKNPTAFYLCASSIGGWGTEAFFGQGTRLTVV.

The rearrangement uses TRBV7-2 and TRBJ1-5; TRBD1 aligns across 7 bases. The CDR3 runs 14 residues. J lost 8 bases, V lost 0 bases, and 4 bases had no gene match. The germline V gene encodes CDR1 SGHTA and CDR2 FQGNSA. CDR3 bases: TGTGCCAGCAGCTTAGCAGGGGGCTTGGAGCCCCAGCATTTT. As protein: CASSLAGGLEPQHF.

Only a few counts were recorded for this clone. This chain uses TRBV3-1 (or the pseudogene TRBV3-2) with TRBJ1-1, with D possibly matching TRBD1 (5 bases). The V end lost 4 bases, the J end lost 0 bases, and 9 bases lay between the germline ends. This CDR3 is 14 amino acids long. Per the germline V gene, CDR1 is LGHDT and CDR2 is YNNKEL (reference sequence). The CDR3 DNA follows: TGTGCCAGCAGCCCTGGACACCTGAACACTGAAGCTTTCTTT. Protein: CASSPGHLNTEAFF.

The J gene is TRBJ1-3, the V gene TRBV29-1, with a possible D match to TRBD1 (6 bases). CDR1 and CDR2 from the germline V gene are SQVTM and ANQGSEA. The CDR3 length is 16 residues. V was shortened by 4 bases and J by 1 base, with 17 bases between the two germline ends. The DNA of the CDR3 is TGCAGCGTTGCCAGGGGCGCATGGGGATCTGGAAACACCATATATTTT. This gives the protein CSVARGAWGSGNTIYF.

Comment on this clone: The sample has other DNA sequences that encode this CDR3 too. The chain recombines TRBV28 with TRBJ1-2; the D gene is possibly TRBD1 (5 bases). CDR1 MDHEN and CDR2 SYDVKM come from the germline V gene. The length of the CDR3 is 13 residues. Trimming removed 2 bases from V and 4 bases from J, with 8 bases in between. The CDR3 DNA reads as TGTGCCAGCAGTTTAGGGGGGGGCTATGGCTACACCTTC. Protein product: CASSLGGGYGYTF.

V and J are TRBV5-4 and TRBJ1-2; a possible D gene is TRBD1 (6 bases). This CDR3 is built from 15 residues. Trimming removed 4 bases from V and 4 bases from J, with 17 bases in between. The germline V gene encodes CDR1 SGHNT and CDR2 YYREEE (reference sequence). CDR3 loop: CASSAKTGIGYGYTF. DNA for the CDR3: TGTGCCAGCAGCGCGAAGACAGGAATTGGCTATGGCTACACCTTC.